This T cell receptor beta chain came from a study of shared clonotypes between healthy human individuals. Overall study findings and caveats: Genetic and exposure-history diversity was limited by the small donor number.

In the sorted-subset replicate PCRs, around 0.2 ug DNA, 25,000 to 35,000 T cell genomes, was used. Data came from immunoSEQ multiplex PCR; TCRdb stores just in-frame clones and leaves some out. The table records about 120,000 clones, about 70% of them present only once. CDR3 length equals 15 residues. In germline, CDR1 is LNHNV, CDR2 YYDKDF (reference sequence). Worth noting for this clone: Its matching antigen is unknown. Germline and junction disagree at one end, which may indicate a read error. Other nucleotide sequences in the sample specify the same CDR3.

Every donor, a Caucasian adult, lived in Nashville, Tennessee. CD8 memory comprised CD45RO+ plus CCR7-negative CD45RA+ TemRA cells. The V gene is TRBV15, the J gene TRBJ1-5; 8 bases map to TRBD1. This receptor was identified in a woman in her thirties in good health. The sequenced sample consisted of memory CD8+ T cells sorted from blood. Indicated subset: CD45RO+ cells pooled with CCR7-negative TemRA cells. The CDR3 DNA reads TGTGCCACCAGCAGAGACGGCAGGGGGCAGCAGCCCCAGCACTTT. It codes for CATSRDGRGQQPQHF.